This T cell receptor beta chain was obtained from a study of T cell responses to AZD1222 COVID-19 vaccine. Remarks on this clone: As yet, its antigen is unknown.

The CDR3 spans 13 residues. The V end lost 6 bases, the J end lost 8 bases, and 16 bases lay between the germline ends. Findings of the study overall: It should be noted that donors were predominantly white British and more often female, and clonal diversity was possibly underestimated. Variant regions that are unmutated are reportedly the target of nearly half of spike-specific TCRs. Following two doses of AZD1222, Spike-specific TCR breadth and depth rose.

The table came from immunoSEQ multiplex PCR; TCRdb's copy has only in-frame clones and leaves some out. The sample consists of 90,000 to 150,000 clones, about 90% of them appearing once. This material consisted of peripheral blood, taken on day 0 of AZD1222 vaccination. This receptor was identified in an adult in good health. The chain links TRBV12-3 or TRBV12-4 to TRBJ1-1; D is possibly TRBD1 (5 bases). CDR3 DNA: TGTGCCAGCAGCCAGGGTTCCTTCGACGAAGCTTTCTTT. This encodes CASSQGSFDEAFF.